A single sample is the source of the 28 T cell receptor beta chains below, sequenced in a study of preoperative IRX-2 immunotherapy in early breast cancer (dated by TCRdb to between 2018 and 2021). Library creation used the immunoSEQ multiplex PCR assay. Held by TCRdb, this immuneACCESS table contains in-frame sequences only and omits some clones. Under half of the omission traces to an unresolved V gene where checked; the cause of the rest is unknown. This sample holds about 98,000 clones; roughly 89% were observed only once. Approximately 2% of the sample rests with the top ten. The intended sense of this specimen's treatment or condition label: preoperative locoregional IRX-2 cytokine immunotherapy. The material was tumor tissue, obtained after IRX-2 immunotherapy. The receptors were gathered from a human donor with breast cancer.

This chain links TRBV1 with TRBJ2-3; the table's D call of TRBD1 was not tested on the DNA. TRBV1 is a pseudogene. The CDR3 consists of 15 residues. The CDR3 is CASSQEGYLTDTQYF. In DNA form, the CDR3 reads TGCGCCAGCAGCCAAGAGGGCTACCTCACAGATACGCAGTATTTT.

The chain combines TRBV11-3 with TRBJ2-3; 11 bases are a match to TRBD2. V gave up 5 bases and J gave up 1 base; unmatched junction bases: 17. Germline V gives CDR1 SGHNT, CDR2 YENEEA. This CDR3 comprises 20 residues. CDR3 DNA sequence: TGTGCCAGCAGCCAAGCCCCCCAAACGCCGACTAGCGGGGGCACAGATACGCAGTATTTT. As protein: CASSQAPQTPTSGGTDTQYF.

V and J are TRBV10-3 and TRBJ1-5; no clear D. Trimming left V 3 bases short and J 0 bases short, with 6 bases between. There are 14 residues in the CDR3. Per germline, CDR1 ENHRY and CDR2 SYGVKD. CDR3 sequence: CAISDANSNQPQHF. The CDR3 nucleotides read TGTGCCATCAGTGATGCGAATAGCAATCAGCCCCAGCATTTT.

This chain links TRBV7-2 with TRBJ2-3; D uncertain. There are 13 residues in the CDR3. The V gene's germline CDR1 is SGHTA and CDR2 FQGNSA. The germline V and J ends were trimmed by 2 bases and 5 bases, with 8 bases remaining between them. The CDR3 DNA is TGTGCCAGCAGCTTACTTACGGGAGATACGCAGTATTTT. Translated: CASSLLTGDTQYF.

This clone was recorded once. The chain carries TRBV19 and TRBJ1-4; D is ambiguous. This CDR3 comprises 14 residues. Trimming cost V 2 bases and J 4 bases, with 8 bases left between them. Germline assignment: CDR1 LNHDA and CDR2 SQIVND (reference sequence). CDR3 sequence (DNA): TGTGCCAGTAGTATAATGCTACTTAATGAAAAACTGTTTTTT. This translates into CASSIMLLNEKLFF. Using reference TRBV19 and TRBJ1-4 for the parts outside the CDR3, the full variable domain is DGGITQSPKYLFRKEGQNVTLSCEQNLNHDAMYWYRQDPGQGLRLIYYSQIVNDFQKGDIAEGYSVSREKKESFPLTVTSAQKNPTAFYLCASSIMLLNEKLFFGSGTQLSVL.

This clone appeared a single time. The chain employs TRBV5-1 and TRBJ2-7, with 11 bases aligning to TRBD1. The trim removed 2 bases at V and 4 bases at J, leaving 2 bases unmatched. The germline CDR1 and CDR2 sequences are SGHRS and YFSETQ. The length of the CDR3 is 14 residues. The CDR3 here is CASSFGTGGYEQYF. For the CDR3, the DNA is TGCGCCAGCAGCTTCGGGACAGGGGGTTACGAGCAGTACTTC.

The rearrangement joins TRBV18 to TRBJ1-1; perhaps TRBD1 as D (5 bases). The CDR3 runs to 13 residues. Germline V gene sequence: CDR1 KGHSH, CDR2 LQKENI. V was pared by 0 bases and J by 8 bases, with 10 bases between. The CDR3 DNA reads TGTGCCAGCTCACCACCGGGGGACGGGGAAGCTTTCTTT. Amino acids: CASSPPGDGEAFF.

The chain joins TRBV7-5 to TRBJ2-1; the tabulated D call, TRBD2, remains unverified against the DNA. TRBV7-5 is a known pseudogene. This CDR3 has 14 residues. The CDR3 spells CASSQAAGFNEQFF. Here the CDR3 DNA reads TGTGCCAGCAGCCAAGCAGCGGGGTTCAATGAGCAGTTCTTC.

The rearrangement joins TRBV6-8 to TRBJ2-3; D perhaps matches TRBD1 (7 bases). Deletions cut 2 bases from V and 7 bases from J, with 13 bases between. Germline CDR1 and CDR2: MNHGY and SAAAGT. The CDR3 covers 14 residues. CDR3 coding DNA: TGTGCCAGCAGTTACGGAGGGGGCGAGAATACGCAGTATTTT. Translation gives CASSYGGGENTQYF.

This chain joins TRBV10-2 and TRBJ1-4; 11 positions match TRBD1. Germline V gene lookup returns CDR1 WSHSY and CDR2 SAAADI. The CDR3 consists of 17 residues. Trimming removed 6 bases from V and 7 bases from J; junction bases left unmatched: 13. The CDR3 sequence: CASRPRGQGARGEKLFF. In DNA form, the CDR3 reads TGCGCCAGCAGGCCCAGAGGACAGGGGGCAAGGGGTGAAAAACTGTTTTTT.

The gene calls are TRBV6-8 and TRBJ1-2; D possibly corresponds to TRBD1 (6 bases). The germline gives CDR1 MNHGY, CDR2 SAAAGT. The CDR3 consists of 12 residues. Trimming removed 10 bases from V and 6 bases from J, with 15 bases in between. The CDR3 region has the DNA TGTGCCACAAGAAGGACAGTGGATGGCTACACCTTC. It yields the protein CATRRTVDGYTF.

This clone was seen more than once but under ten times. The chain combines TRBV6-8 with TRBJ1-1, with 7 bases fitting TRBD1. V was clipped by 5 bases and J by 9 bases; unmatched bases: 6. Germline assignment: CDR1 MNHGY and CDR2 SAAAGT. The CDR3 length is 12 residues. The CDR3 spells CASSPDRAKAFF. DNA for the CDR3: TGTGCCAGCAGTCCAGACAGGGCAAAAGCTTTCTTT.

The chain carries TRBV28 and TRBJ1-5, with D hard to call. CDR1 MDHEN and CDR2 SYDVKM come from the germline V gene. Trimming pared 3 bases from V and 6 bases from J, leaving 12 bases between. The CDR3 spans 14 residues. The CDR3 loop reads CASSFSGNGQPQHF. CDR3 DNA: TGTGCCAGCAGTTTCTCGGGGAATGGTCAGCCCCAGCATTTT.

In its sample, this clone was seen once. The chain has TRBV6-8 and TRBJ2-7; D might be TRBD1 or TRBD2, each matching 5 bases. The CDR3 is made up of 15 amino acids. Trimming pared 3 bases from V and 0 bases from J, leaving 12 bases between. Germline loops: CDR1 MNHGY, CDR2 SAAAGT. The CDR3 spells CASSYWDGISYEQYF. CDR3 sequence (DNA): TGTGCCAGCAGTTATTGGGACGGGATCTCCTACGAGCAGTACTTC.

This clone has just one count. This chain links TRBV10-2 with TRBJ1-2; D is unclear. Germline assignment: CDR1 WSHSY and CDR2 SAAADI. This CDR3 contains 12 residues. V gave up 7 bases and J gave up 6 bases, with 12 bases separating them. CDR3 in amino acids: CASMQAPHGYTF. CDR3 sequence (DNA): TGCGCCAGCATGCAGGCCCCTCATGGCTACACCTTC.

The chain carries TRBV5-1 and TRBJ2-1, with D possibly being TRBD1 (6 bases). Germline CDR1 and CDR2: SGHRS and YFSETQ. V dropped 3 bases and J dropped 2 bases, with 15 bases sitting between them. CDR3 size: 16 residues. The DNA of the CDR3 is TGCGCCAGCAGCTATAGTCCAGGGGTAACCTACAATGAGCAGTTCTTC. Translating it yields CASSYSPGVTYNEQFF.

The V call is TRBV28, the J call TRBJ1-5; tentative D call: TRBD1 (6 bases). The CDR3 contains 15 residues. Germline values: CDR1 MDHEN, CDR2 SYDVKM. Trimming stripped 8 bases from V and 3 bases from J, with 17 bases between. The CDR3 sequence is CASPPSSGANQPQHF. The DNA of the CDR3 is TGTGCCAGCCCCCCCTCCTCAGGGGCCAATCAGCCCCAGCATTTT.

This clone was counted once. The J gene is TRBJ1-1, the V gene TRBV18; D unclear. Germline V gene lookup returns CDR1 KGHSH and CDR2 LQKENI. With 6 bases removed from V and 3 bases from J, the gap between germline ends came to 11 bases. The CDR3 loop spans 13 amino acids. CDR3: CASSQSRDTEAFF. CDR3 DNA: TGTGCCAGCTCCCAGAGTCGCGACACTGAAGCTTTCTTT.

J is TRBJ1-5 and V is TRBV11-3, with 7 bases matching TRBD1. From germline, CDR1 is SGHNT and CDR2 YENEEA. J was trimmed by 0 bases and V by 5 bases; bases with no gene match: 10. CDR3 length: 17 residues. In DNA, the CDR3 is TGTGCCAGCAGCAGCACGGGACAGACCTATAGCAATCAGCCCCAGCATTTT. It specifies CASSSTGQTYSNQPQHF.

The rearrangement uses TRBV19 and TRBJ2-3, with 9 bases fitting TRBD1. V trimming: 2 bases; J trimming: 4 bases; junction bases outside the gene matches: 25. The CDR3 is 22 amino acids. Looked up from germline, CDR1 is LNHDA and CDR2 is SQIVND (reference sequence). CDR3 sequence (DNA): TGTGCCAGTAGTATATCGTTTAGTGGGACAGGGAGGAGCGCAGGGTCCGCAGATACGCAGTATTTT. Protein sequence: CASSISFSGTGRSAGSADTQYF.

The J gene is TRBJ2-3, the V gene TRBV12-5, with D maybe TRBD2 (6 bases). CDR3 size: 12 residues. The germline CDR1 and CDR2 sequences are LGHNT and FRNRAP. The CDR3 bases are TGTGCCAGCACCCCGGAGGGAGATACGCAGTATTTT. Amino acid sequence: CASTPEGDTQYF.

The genes are TRBV30 and TRBJ1-4; possible D gene TRBD1, 5 bases. The CDR3 is 16 residues long. The germline CDR1 and CDR2 sequences are GTSNPN and SVGIG (reference sequence). Trimming left V 0 bases short and J 8 bases short, with 19 bases between. The CDR3 bases are TGTGCCTGGAGTGTAGGGTTGACAGCCAATAGAGAAAAACTGTTTTTT. This codes for CAWSVGLTANREKLFF. The full variable domain, with the rest looked up from reference TRBV30 and TRBJ1-4, is SQTIHQWPATLVQPVGSPLSLECTVEGTSNPNLYWYRQAAGRGLQLLFYSVGIGQISSEVPQNLSASRPQDRQFILSSKKLLLSDSGFYLCAWSVGLTANREKLFFGSGTQLSVL.

V and J are TRBV19 and TRBJ2-5, with D tentatively TRBD1 or TRBD2 (5 bases each). From germline, CDR1 is LNHDA and CDR2 SQIVND (reference sequence). V lost 6 bases and J 6 bases, leaving 20 bases between the germline ends. CDR3 length: 15 amino acids. Here the CDR3 reads CASSTLGDGRKTQYF. CDR3 DNA sequence: TGTGCCAGTAGCACATTAGGGGACGGGCGGAAGACCCAGTACTTC.

J is TRBJ1-4 and V is TRBV5-1, with a possible D match to TRBD1 (5 bases). CDR1 and CDR2 (germline): SGHRS, YFSETQ. V gave up 4 bases and J gave up 0 bases, with 16 bases separating them. This CDR3 has 17 amino acids. CDR3 coding DNA: TGCGCCAGCAGCCGGGACGGGCGAGGTGCAACTAATGAAAAACTGTTTTTT. Its protein is CASSRDGRGATNEKLFF. Drawing the rest from reference TRBV5-1 and TRBJ1-4, the complete variable domain is KAGVTQTPRYLIKTRGQQVTLSCSPISGHRSVSWYQQTPGQGLQFLFEYFSETQRNKGNFPGRFSGRQFSNSRSEMNVSTLELGDSALYLCASSRDGRGATNEKLFFGSGTQLSVL.

As for this clone: At one of its ends the junction is not consistent with the germline gene, which may arise from a read error. The rearrangement joins TRBV10-2 to TRBJ1-4, with D unresolved. This CDR3 has 14 residues. CDR1 WSHSY and CDR2 SAAADI come from the germline V gene. The CDR3 coding sequence is TGCGCCAGCAGTTTTGGGCCCCCTAATCAAAAACTGTTTTTT. As protein: CASSFGPPNQKLFF.

V and J are TRBV15 and TRBJ1-1; D not resolved. Germline CDR1 and CDR2: LNHNV and YYDKDF (reference sequence). Trimming cost V 0 bases and J 1 base, with 6 bases left between them. The CDR3 contains 14 residues. The chain's CDR3 is CATSRDITNTEAFF. Written as DNA, the CDR3 is TGTGCCACCAGCAGAGATATCACGAACACTGAAGCTTTCTTT.

This clone was detected once. The chain couples TRBV4-1 to TRBJ2-5, with 11 bases matching TRBD2. Germline V gene sequence: CDR1 MGHRA, CDR2 YSYEKL. The CDR3 totals 15 residues. V shed 2 bases, J shed 1 base, and the junction held 0 bases outside the gene matches. The DNA for the CDR3 is TGCGCCAGCAGCCAACTAGCGGGAGGCCAAGAGACCCAGTACTTC. It translates to CASSQLAGGQETQYF.

The V call is TRBV10-2, the J call TRBJ2-3; D uncertain. Trimming removed 6 bases at V and 1 base at J, with 14 bases between. CDR3 size: 15 residues. Germline CDR1 WSHSY, CDR2 SAAADI. CDR3: CASRGSHSGTDTQYF. CDR3 nucleotide sequence: TGCGCCAGCAGAGGATCACACTCGGGCACAGATACGCAGTATTTT.